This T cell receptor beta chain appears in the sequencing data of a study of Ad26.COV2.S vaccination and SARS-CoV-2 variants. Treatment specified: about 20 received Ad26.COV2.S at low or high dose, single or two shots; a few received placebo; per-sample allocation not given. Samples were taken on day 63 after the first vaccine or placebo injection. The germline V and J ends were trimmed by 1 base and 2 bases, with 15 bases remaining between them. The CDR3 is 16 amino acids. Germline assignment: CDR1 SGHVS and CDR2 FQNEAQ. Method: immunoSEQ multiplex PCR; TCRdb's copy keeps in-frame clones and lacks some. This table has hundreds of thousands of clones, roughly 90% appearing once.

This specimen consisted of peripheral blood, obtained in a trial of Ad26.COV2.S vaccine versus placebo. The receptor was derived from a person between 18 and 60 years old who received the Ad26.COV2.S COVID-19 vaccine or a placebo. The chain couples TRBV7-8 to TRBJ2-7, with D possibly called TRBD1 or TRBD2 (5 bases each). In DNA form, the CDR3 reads TGTGCCAGCAGCTTAGGACGCCCGAGGGGTACCTACGAGCAGTACTTC. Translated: CASSLGRPRGTYEQYF. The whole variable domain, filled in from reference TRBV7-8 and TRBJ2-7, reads GAGVSQSPRYKVAKRGQDVALRCDPISGHVSLFWYQQALGQGPEFLTYFQNEAQLDKSGLPSDRFFAERPEGSVSTLKIQRTQQEDSAVYLCASSLGRPRGTYEQYFGPGTRLTVT.